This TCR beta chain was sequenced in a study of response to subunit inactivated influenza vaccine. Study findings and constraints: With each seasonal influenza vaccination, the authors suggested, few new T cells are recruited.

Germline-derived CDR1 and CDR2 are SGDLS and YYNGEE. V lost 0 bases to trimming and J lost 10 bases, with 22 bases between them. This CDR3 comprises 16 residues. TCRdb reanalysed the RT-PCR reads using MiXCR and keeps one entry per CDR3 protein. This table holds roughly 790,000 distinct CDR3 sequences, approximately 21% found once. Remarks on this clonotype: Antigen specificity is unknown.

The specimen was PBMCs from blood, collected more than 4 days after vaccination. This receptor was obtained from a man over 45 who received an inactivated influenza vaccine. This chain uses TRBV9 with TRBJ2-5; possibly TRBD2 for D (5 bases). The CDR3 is CASSVGGPSGGSHQYF. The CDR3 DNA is TGTGCCAGCAGCGTAGGAGGGCCTTCAGGCGGCAGCCACCAGTACTTC.